Listed below are T cell receptor beta chains from one sample, sequenced in a study of shared clonotypes between healthy human individuals. Profiled with immunoSEQ multiplex PCR; TCRdb holds only in-frame clones, not every one. The sample contains about 1 million clones, 75% of which appear only once. Sample: memory CD4+ T cells sorted from blood. The receptor set was obtained from a man aged 18 to 35 in good health. Both conserved end residues are trimmed from each CDR3. Clone sizes are given selectively: once, few, many, or a class where the clone is expanded.

>TRBV7-6|NA|11
ANSPPGVYGYT
>TRBV2|NA|13
ASQGGDRGINGYT
>TRBV5-6|few|10
ASQIGRDTQY
>TRBV28|NA|14
ASSLTPGTGRKGYT
>TRBV7-2|NA|13
ASSLTGGSNTEAF
>TRBV7-9|few|14
ASSSGRGIYYNEQF
>TRBV29-1|NA|12
SVEDWPPKETQY
>TRBV7-2|NA|11
ASSLNTLDTQY
>TRBV19|NA|10
ASSTLPGEQF
>TRBV5-1|NA|12
ASTQTGGTNEQF
>TRBV30|NA|12
AWSVGAGAEKLF
>TRBV30|NA|12
AWKQERFSYEQY
>TRBV6-1|NA|15
ASSERERISSYNEQF
>TRBV5-6|NA|11
VSSFYRADGYT
>TRBV7-9|NA|9
ASRKGGGYT
>TRBV2|NA|17
ASSEGTLRGSGENTEAF
>TRBV19|few|13
ASTSTGLGNQPQH
>TRBV5-1|NA|15
ASSSAGGPSSGNTIY
>TRBV5-4|NA|12
ASSSQGDSYGYT
>TRBV25-1|NA|13
ASSEGKTEYYEQY
>TRBV5-1|NA|14
ASSLALQGSNSPLH
>TRBV4-1|once|14
ASSQPGQGAYNEQF
>TRBV10-2|NA|10
ASSSKSYEQY
>TRBV14|few|11
ASMTSGARLQY
>TRBV29-1|NA|10
SSRSGAYGYT
>TRBV30|NA|13
AWSVPGSSGETQY
>TRBV9|NA|15
ASSVGGRGRVQETQY
>TRBV5-1|few|14
ASSLVTGTGANVLT
>TRBV30|few|10
AWSLPGRPQH
>TRBV6-1|NA|11
ASSGYMNTEAF
>TRBV5-6|NA|12
ASSPGLARNGEY
>TRBV5-1|NA|11
ASSEERLGGYT
>TRBV6-6|NA|13
ASSYVGSGKNIQY
>TRBV15|few|12
ATSTGQGHSPLH
>TRBV19|NA|12
ASTRGPPEAIQY
>TRBV6-1|few|10
ASLWGNTEAF
>TRBV29-1|NA|8
SVVGTEAF
>TRBV30|NA|13
AWMVGGRGGNTIY
>TRBV5-1|NA|13
ASSPGTSVPGEQY
>TRBV5-1|NA|14
ASSQTGSSGANVLT
>TRBV6-5|once|13
ASSYSQGVFYEQY
>TRBV14|NA|12
ASSPTAGLYEAF
>TRBV15|NA|11
ATSSLRDNEQF
>TRBV5-4|NA|15
ASSPGTSGGGPYEQY
>TRBV27|NA|16
ASSSITHGLAGTDTQY
>TRBV7-8|NA|13
ASSLSGRFTYEQY
>TRBV25-1|NA|14
ASSDPSRTGNTEAF
>TRBV5-4|NA|14
ASSLAGIAHPYEQY
>TRBV28|NA|14
ASGIPGHKAGNTIY
>TRBV7-9|NA|16
ASSLGGFGGSVQETQY
>TRBV29-1|NA|10
SGGEMQETQY
>TRBV30|NA|16
AWSYRDRASGGRNEQF
>TRBV2|few|12
ASSRTGSNEKLF
>TRBV5-1|NA|13
ASSLALARTDEQY